Each of the 3 T cell receptor beta chains below was sequenced from the same sample in a study of blood T cells in healthy people across ages. The second PCR ran roughly 6 to 11 cycles with a sample-barcoded 5' primer and J-beta primers. TCRdb independently ran MiXCR on the 5' RACE reads; one entry per CDR3 protein. The sample includes some 1.7 million distinct CDR3 sequences, roughly 28% seen only once; the top ten take 7.7%. The source material was blood. Receptor source: a woman in her thirties in good health.

This clonotype was observed a few times. V is TRBV7-8 and J is TRBJ1-4; D ambiguous. The CDR3 has 15 residues. Trimming pared 4 bases from V and 0 bases from J, leaving 9 bases between. Looked up from germline, CDR1 is SGHVS and CDR2 is FQNEAQ. Written as DNA, the CDR3 is TGTGCCAGCAGCTCAGTAGGGACAACTAATGAAAAACTGTTTTTT. It specifies CASSSVGTTNEKLFF.

V and J are TRBV30 and TRBJ2-5; D not certain. The J call may be faulty, since TRBJ2-7 better matches the DNA end. This CDR3 spans 11 amino acids. The germline CDR1 and CDR2 sequences are GTSNPN and SVGIG (reference sequence). CDR3 in DNA: TGTGCCTGGAGGATCGGCTACGAGCAGTACTTC. It is translated as CAWRIGYEQYF.

Many counts were recorded for this clonotype. The rearrangement uses TRBV20-1 and TRBJ1-5; D is perhaps TRBD1 (5 bases). The germline V gene encodes CDR1 DFQATT and CDR2 SNEGSKA (reference sequence). V lost 5 bases and J lost 0, with 20 bases in between. The CDR3 runs to 17 residues. The CDR3: CSADLRQKEVSNQPQHF. CDR3 nucleotides: TGCAGTGCTGATTTGAGACAGAAGGAGGTTAGCAATCAGCCCCAGCATTTT.